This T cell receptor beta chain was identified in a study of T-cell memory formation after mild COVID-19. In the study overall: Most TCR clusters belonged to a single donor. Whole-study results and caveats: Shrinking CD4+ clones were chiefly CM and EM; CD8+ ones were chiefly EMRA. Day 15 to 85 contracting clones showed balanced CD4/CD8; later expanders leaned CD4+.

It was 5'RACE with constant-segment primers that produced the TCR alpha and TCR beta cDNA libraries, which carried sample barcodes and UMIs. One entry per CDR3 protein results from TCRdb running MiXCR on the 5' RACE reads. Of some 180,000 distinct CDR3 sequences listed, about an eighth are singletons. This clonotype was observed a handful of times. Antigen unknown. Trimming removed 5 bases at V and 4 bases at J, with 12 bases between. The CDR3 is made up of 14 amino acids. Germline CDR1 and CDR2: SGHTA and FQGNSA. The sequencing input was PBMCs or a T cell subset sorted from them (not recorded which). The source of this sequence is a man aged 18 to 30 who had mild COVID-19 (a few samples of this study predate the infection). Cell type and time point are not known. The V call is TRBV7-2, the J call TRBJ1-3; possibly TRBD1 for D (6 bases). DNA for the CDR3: TGTGCCAGCAGCCAACAGGGCGGAGGAAACACCATATATTTT. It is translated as CASSQQGGGNTIYF.